This TCR beta chain stems from a study of T cell changes during pregnancy in multiple sclerosis. This CDR3 region has 15 residues. J gave up 0 bases and V 5 bases, and 3 bases lay outside the gene matches. Germline CDR1 and CDR2: LGHNT and FRNRAP. This clone was seen just once. Sequencing was performed with immunoSEQ multiplex PCR; in TCRdb, only in-frame clones are kept and a portion is missing. Of 32,000 or so clones listed, around 93% are singletons. The gene calls are TRBV12-5 and TRBJ2-2, with 7 bases lining up with TRBD2. The receptor's source is a female donor in good health, enrolled as a control in a pregnancy study. Sequencing used CD4+ T cells from peripheral blood mononuclear cells, obtained in the third trimester of pregnancy. For the CDR3, the DNA is TGTGCTAGTGGTCCGGGGGGAACGAACACCGGGGAGCTGTTTTTT. Amino acid sequence: CASGPGGTNTGELFF. The variable domain in full, completed from reference TRBV12-5 and TRBJ2-2, reads DARVTQTPRHKVTEMGQEVTMRCQPILGHNTVFWYRQTMMQGLELLAYFRNRAPLDDSGMPKDRFSAEMPDATLATLKIQPSEPRDSAVYFCASGPGGTNTGELFFGEGSRLTVL.